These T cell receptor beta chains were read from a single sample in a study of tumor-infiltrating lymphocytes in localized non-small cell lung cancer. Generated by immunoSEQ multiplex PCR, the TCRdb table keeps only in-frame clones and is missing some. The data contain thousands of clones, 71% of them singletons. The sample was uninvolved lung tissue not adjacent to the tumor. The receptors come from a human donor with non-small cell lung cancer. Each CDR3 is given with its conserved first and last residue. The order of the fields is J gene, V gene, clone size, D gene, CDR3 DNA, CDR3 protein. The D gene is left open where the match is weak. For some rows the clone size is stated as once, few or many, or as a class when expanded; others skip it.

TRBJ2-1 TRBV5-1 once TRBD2 TGCGCCAGCAGCCCGGGGACTAGCGGGAACAATGAGCAGTTCTTC CASSPGTSGNNEQFF
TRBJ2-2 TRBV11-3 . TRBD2 TGTGCCTCCCGGACTAGCGGGGGCACCGGGGAGCTGTTTTTT CASRTSGGTGELFF
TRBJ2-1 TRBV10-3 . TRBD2 TGTGCCATCAAGGGGACTAGCGCGAACAATGAGCAGTTCTTC CAIKGTSANNEQFF
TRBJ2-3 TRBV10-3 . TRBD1 TGTGCCATCAGCTACACAGGGGAAGGGGCAGATACGCAGTATTTT CAISYTGEGADTQYF
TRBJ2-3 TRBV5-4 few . TGTGCCAGCACCCCACGCCCCATTTCTAGCACAGATACGCAGTATTTT CASTPRPISSTDTQYF
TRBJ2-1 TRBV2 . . TGTGCCAGCGAGGCAGTATTTCACAATGAGCAGTTCTTC CASEAVFHNEQFF
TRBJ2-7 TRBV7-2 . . TGTGCCAGCAGCTTAGCAAAATACTACGAGCAGTACTTC CASSLAKYYEQYF
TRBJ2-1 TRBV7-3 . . TGTGCCAGCAGCTTAGGGCCAAGCTCCTACAATGAGCAGTTCTTC CASSLGPSSYNEQFF
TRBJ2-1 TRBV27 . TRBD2 TGTGCCAGCAGTTTCCTCGTTGGGAGCGGGAGGAACAATGAGCAGTTCTTC CASSFLVGSGRNNEQFF
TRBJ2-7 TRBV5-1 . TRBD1 TGCGCCAGCAGCTTGGAGGGGCAGGGGGCTTGGTACGAGCAGTACTTC CASSLEGQGAWYEQYF
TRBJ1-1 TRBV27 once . TGTGCCAGCAGTTTATGGGGTGGTGGCGGCACTGAAGCTTTCTTT CASSLWGGGGTEAFF
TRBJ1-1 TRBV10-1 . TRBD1 TGCGCCAGCAGTGAGTACGGACAGGGGAACACTGAAGCTTTCTTT CASSEYGQGNTEAFF
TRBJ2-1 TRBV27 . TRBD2 TGTGCCAGCAGTTCGGGAACTAGCGGGAGGTACAATGAGCAGTTCTTC CASSSGTSGRYNEQFF
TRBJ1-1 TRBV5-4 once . TGTGCCAGCAGCCCCCTCGCAGGGTTGGGAACTGAAGCTTTCTTT CASSPLAGLGTEAFF
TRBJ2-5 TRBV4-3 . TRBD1 TGCGCCAGCAGCCTCCGACAGGGGGGCCAAGAGACCCAGTACTTC CASSLRQGGQETQYF
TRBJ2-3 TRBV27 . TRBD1 TGTGCCAGCAGTTTTGAGACAGGGGGCACAGATACGCAGTATTTT CASSFETGGTDTQYF
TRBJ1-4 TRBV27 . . TGTGCCAGCAGTTTTGATGGTGTGGGGGAAAAACTGTTTTTT CASSFDGVGEKLFF
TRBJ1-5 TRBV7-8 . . TGTGCCAGCAGTCATAGCGCCGGCAATAATCAGCCCCAGCATTTT CASSHSAGNNQPQHF
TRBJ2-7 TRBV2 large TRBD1 TGTGCCAGCAGGTCCGGGACAGTGGGCGAGCAGTACTTC CASRSGTVGEQYF
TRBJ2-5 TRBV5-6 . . TGTGCCAGCAGCTTTCGTGGGGGAGAGACCCAGTACTTC CASSFRGGETQYF
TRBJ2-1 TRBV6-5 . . TGTGCCAGCAGCTCCGCGTGGGATTGGGACAATGAGCAGTTCTTC CASSSAWDWDNEQFF
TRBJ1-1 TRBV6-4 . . TGTGCCAGCAGGGGACCCGTAAAGTCGCCGAACACTGAAGCTTTCTTT CASRGPVKSPNTEAFF
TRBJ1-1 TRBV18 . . TGTGCCAGCTCCAACACTGAAGCTTTCTTT CASSNTEAFF
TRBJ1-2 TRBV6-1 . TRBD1 TGTGCCAGCAGTGAAGGCGGGACAGGGGTCTCTGGCTACACCTTC CASSEGGTGVSGYTF
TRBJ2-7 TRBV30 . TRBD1 TGTGCCTGGAGTGGGGACAGGGCGGACCCTTACGAGCAGTACTTC CAWSGDRADPYEQYF
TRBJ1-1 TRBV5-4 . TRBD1 TGTGCCAGCAGCTTACTTGGACAGGGAAACACTGAAGCTTTCTTT CASSLLGQGNTEAFF
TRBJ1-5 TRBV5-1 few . TGCGCCAGCAGCTTGAGTCCGGGAGGTCAGCCCCAGCATTTT CASSLSPGGQPQHF